The clone carrying this TCR beta chain was counted once. Germline V gene lookup returns CDR1 MGHRA and CDR2 YSYEKL. V lost 0 bases to trimming and J lost 2 bases; unmatched junction nucleotides: 8. The CDR3 runs 17 residues. This sample is part of a study of blood T cell repertoires in COVID-19. Background on the study: Collection of acute and convalescent COVID-19 samples took place in the United States, Italy and Spain. Sources were T cells, B-cell-depleted T cells, or PBMCs; the material itself was cDNA or gDNA.

Original processing notes: The authors estimated nucleated cell counts from reference gene primer amplification. Profiling relied on immunoSEQ multiplex PCR, and the TCRdb table lists in-frame clones only, not all of them. The V and J calls and clone size come from that table; D and trimming were worked out from the DNA. The sample contains a few hundred thousand clones, roughly 87% of which appear only once. The sequence came from a human donor in a cohort sampled during active COVID-19. The chain couples TRBV4-1 to TRBJ2-5, with 8 bases identical to TRBD2. The sample consisted of peripheral blood. The chain's CDR3 is CASSQDLAGGRQETQYF. The CDR3 DNA reads as TGCGCCAGCAGCCAAGATTTGGCGGGGGGACGACAAGAGACCCAGTACTTC.